Listed here is a single T cell receptor beta chain. TCRdb redid the calling of the RT-PCR reads with MiXCR, one entry per CDR3 protein. The sample records about 160,000 distinct CDR3 sequences, approximately 37% being singletons. CDR3 length equals 13 residues. Germline values: CDR1 MNHEY, CDR2 SVGEGT. The ends were cut back, 6 bases at V and 4 bases at J, with 10 bases in the middle. The sample belongs to a study of patients and donors after allogeneic stem cell transplantation. The sequence was collected from a human donor who was either an allogeneic HSCT recipient or a stem cell or donor lymphocyte infusion donor (not recorded which). It is not recorded whose cells these are; they may come from a transplant donor. The J gene is TRBJ1-5, the V gene TRBV6-2 or TRBV6-3, with a possible D match to TRBD1 (6 bases). Sample: blood, either unsorted or a sorted T cell fraction (not recorded which). CDR3 sequence reads: CASSDRTNQPQHF. Here the CDR3 DNA reads TGTGCCAGCAGCGACAGGACTAATCAGCCCCAGCATTTT.